This T cell receptor beta chain was obtained from a study of blood T cell repertoires in COVID-19. Deletions cut 0 bases from V and 0 bases from J, with 19 bases between. There are 19 residues in the CDR3. Libraries were prepared by immunoSEQ multiplex PCR; TCRdb keeps only in-frame clonotypes and omits some of them. The repertoire consists of 120,000 or so clones, with more than 60% occurring once and the leading ten covering 2% to 3%. The chain recombines TRBV23-1 with TRBJ2-3, with a weak D call TRBD2 (7 bases). TRBV23-1 belongs to the ORF category, with a function that is uncertain. The receptor comes from a man between 45 and 60 years old with acute or convalescent COVID-19. The sequencing input was peripheral blood. CDR3 sequence (DNA): TGCGCCAGCAGTCAATCGGGTGTCGGCGGGGGCCCTAGCACAGATACGCAGTATTTT. Translation gives CASSQSGVGGGPSTDTQYF.